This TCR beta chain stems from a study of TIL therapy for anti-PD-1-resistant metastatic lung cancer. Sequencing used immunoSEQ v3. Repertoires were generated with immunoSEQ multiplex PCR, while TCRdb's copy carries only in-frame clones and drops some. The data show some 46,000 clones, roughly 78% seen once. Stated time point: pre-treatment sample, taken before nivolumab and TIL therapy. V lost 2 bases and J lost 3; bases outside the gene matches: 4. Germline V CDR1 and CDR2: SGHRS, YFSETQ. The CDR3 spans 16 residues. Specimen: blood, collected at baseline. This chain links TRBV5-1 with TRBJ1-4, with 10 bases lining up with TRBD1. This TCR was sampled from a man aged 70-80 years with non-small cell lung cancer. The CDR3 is CASSFTGTGANEKLFF. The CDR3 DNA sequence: TGCGCCAGCAGCTTCACCGGGACAGGGGCTAATGAAAAACTGTTTTTT.